This TCR beta chain was sequenced in a study of control samples from healthy donors and cancer patients. Unmatched junction bases numbered 7, after V lost 4 bases and J lost 4 bases. Germline V gene sequence: CDR1 SGHRS, CDR2 YFSETQ. The CDR3 is 15 residues long. Some clones are missing from TCRdb's copy, which holds only in-frame ones; the method was immunoSEQ multiplex PCR. The table has 130,000 or so clones, more than 70% seen once. This receptor was obtained from a man between 60 and 75 years old in good health. Sequencing input: blood. The chain links TRBV5-1 to TRBJ2-1, with 8 bases lining up with TRBD2. The CDR3 DNA reads as TGCGCCAGCAGCATTGACGGGGGGGTTTACAATGAGCAGTTCTTC. Translation: CASSIDGGVYNEQFF.